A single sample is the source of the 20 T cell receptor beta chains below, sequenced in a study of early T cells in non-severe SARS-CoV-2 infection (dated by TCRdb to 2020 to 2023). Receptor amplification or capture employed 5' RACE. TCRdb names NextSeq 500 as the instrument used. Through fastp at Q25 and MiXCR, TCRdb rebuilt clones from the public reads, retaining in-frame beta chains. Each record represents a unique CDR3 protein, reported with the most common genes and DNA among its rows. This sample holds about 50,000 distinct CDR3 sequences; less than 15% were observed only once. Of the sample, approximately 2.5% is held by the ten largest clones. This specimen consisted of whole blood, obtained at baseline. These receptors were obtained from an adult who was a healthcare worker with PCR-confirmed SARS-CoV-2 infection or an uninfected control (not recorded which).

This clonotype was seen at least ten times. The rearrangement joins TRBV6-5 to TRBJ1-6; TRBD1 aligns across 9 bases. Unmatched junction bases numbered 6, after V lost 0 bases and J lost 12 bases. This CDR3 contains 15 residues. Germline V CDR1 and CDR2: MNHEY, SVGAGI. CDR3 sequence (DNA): TGTGCCAGCAGTTACTCGCGGACAGGGGATTTACCCCTCCACTTT. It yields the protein CASSYSRTGDLPLHF.

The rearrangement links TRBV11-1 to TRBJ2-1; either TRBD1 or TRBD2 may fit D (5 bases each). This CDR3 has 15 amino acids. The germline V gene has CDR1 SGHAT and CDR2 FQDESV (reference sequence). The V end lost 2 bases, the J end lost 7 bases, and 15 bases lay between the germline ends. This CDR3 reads CASSLRGGSGNEQFF. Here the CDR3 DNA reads TGTGCCAGCAGCTTACGGGGCGGCTCTGGTAATGAGCAGTTCTTC. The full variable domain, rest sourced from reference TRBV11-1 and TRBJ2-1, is EAEVAQSPRYKITEKSQAVAFWCDPISGHATLYWYRQILGQGPELLVQFQDESVVDDSQLPKDRFSAERLKGVDSTLKIQPAELGDSAMYLCASSLRGGSGNEQFFGPGTRLTVL.

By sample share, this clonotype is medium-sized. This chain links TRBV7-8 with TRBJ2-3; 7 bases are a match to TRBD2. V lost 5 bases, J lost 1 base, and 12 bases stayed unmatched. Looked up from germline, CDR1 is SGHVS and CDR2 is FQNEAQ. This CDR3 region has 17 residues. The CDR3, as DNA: TGTGCCAGCAGCCTTGGGGGTGCGGGAGAGCGCACAGATACGCAGTATTTT. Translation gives CASSLGGAGERTDTQYF. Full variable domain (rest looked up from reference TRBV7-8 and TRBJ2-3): GAGVSQSPRYKVAKRGQDVALRCDPISGHVSLFWYQQALGQGPEFLTYFQNEAQLDKSGLPSDRFFAERPEGSVSTLKIQRTQQEDSAVYLCASSLGGAGERTDTQYFGPGTRLTVL.

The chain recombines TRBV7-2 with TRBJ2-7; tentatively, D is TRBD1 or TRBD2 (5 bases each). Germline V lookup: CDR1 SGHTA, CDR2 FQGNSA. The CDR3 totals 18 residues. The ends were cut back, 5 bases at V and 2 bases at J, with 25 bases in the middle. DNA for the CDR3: TGTGCCAGCAGCGACCGGGACCGGACCATCTGGTTGGCCTACGAGCAGTACTTC. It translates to CASSDRDRTIWLAYEQYF.

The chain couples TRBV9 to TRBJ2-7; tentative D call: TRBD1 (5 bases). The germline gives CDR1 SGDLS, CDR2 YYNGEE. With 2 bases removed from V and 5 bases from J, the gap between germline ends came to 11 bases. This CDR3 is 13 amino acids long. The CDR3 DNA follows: TGTGCCAGCAGCGTGGAAGGGGCGGACGAGCAGTACTTC. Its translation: CASSVEGADEQYF.

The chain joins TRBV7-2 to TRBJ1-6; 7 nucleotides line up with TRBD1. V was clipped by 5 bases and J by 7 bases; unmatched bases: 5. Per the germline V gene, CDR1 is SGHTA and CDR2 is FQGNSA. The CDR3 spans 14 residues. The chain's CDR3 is CASSQTGSNSPLHF. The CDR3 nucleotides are TGTGCCAGCAGCCAGACAGGGTCCAATTCACCCCTCCACTTT.

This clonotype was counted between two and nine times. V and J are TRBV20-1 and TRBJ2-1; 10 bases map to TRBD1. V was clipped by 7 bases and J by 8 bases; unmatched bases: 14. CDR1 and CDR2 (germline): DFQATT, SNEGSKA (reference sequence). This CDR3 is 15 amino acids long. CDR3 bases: TGCAGTGGTTCCTCCCGGGACAGGGGTCAGTATGAGCAGTTCTTC. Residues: CSGSSRDRGQYEQFF.

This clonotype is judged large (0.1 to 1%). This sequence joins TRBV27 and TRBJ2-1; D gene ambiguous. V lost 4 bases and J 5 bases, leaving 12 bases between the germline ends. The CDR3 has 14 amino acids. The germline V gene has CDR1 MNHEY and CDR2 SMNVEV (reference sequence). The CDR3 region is CASSSSNFDNEQFF. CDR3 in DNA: TGTGCCAGCAGTTCCTCGAACTTCGACAATGAGCAGTTCTTC.

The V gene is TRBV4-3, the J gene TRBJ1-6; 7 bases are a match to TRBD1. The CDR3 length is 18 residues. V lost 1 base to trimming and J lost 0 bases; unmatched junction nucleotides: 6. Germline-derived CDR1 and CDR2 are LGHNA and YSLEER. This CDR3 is CASSQGGRGASYNSPLHF. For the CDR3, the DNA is TGCGCCAGCAGCCAAGGTGGCAGGGGGGCCTCCTATAATTCACCCCTCCACTTT.

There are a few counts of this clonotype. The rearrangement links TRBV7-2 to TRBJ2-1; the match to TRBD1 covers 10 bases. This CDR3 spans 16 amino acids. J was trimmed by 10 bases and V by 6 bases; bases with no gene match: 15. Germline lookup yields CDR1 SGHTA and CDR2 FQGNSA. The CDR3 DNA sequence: TGTGCCAGCAGTAAGACAGGGGGCGCGTTCGCTTCCGAGCAGTTCTTC. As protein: CASSKTGGAFASEQFF.

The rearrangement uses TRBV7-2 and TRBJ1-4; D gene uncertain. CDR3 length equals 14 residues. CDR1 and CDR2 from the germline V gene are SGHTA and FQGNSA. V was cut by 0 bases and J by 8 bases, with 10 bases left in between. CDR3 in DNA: TGTGCCAGCAGCTTAGCTCAGGATGGCGAAAAACTGTTTTTT. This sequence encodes CASSLAQDGEKLFF.

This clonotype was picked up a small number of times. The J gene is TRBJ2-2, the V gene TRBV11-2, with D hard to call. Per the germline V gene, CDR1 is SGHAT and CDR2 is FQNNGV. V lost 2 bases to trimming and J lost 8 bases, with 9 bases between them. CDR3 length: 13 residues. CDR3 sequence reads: CASSLNYRGELFF. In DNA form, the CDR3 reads TGTGCCAGCAGCTTAAACTACCGGGGGGAGCTGTTTTTT.

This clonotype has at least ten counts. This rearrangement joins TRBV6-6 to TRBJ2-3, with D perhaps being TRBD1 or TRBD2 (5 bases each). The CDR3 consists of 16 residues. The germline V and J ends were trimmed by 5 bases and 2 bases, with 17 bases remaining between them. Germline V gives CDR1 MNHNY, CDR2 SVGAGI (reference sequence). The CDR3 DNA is TGTGCCAGCAGTCTGGTTCAGGGACCCTCCACAGATACGCAGTATTTT. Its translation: CASSLVQGPSTDTQYF.

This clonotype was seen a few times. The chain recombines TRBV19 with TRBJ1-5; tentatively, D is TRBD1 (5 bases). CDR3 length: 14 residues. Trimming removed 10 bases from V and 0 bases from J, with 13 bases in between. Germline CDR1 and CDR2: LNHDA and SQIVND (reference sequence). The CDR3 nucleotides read TGTGCCATTGGGGACGTTTATAGCAATCAGCCCCAGCATTTT. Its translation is CAIGDVYSNQPQHF.

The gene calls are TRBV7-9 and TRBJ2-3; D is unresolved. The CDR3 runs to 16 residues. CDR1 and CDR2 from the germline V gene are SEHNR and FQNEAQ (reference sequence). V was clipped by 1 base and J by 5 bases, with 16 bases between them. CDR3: CASSLGPSSDIDTQYF. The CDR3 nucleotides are TGTGCCAGCAGCTTAGGACCGTCGTCTGATATAGATACGCAGTATTTT.

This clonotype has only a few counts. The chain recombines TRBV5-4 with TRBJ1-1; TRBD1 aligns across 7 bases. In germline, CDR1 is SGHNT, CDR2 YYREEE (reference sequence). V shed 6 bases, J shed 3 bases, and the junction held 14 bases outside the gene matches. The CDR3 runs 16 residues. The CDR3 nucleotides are TGTGCCAGCACCATCGGGAGGGGGCGCGGTTACACTGAAGCTTTCTTT. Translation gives CASTIGRGRGYTEAFF.

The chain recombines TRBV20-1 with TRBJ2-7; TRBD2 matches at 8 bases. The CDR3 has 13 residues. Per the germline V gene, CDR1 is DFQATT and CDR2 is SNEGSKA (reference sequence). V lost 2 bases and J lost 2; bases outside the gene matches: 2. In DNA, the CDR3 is TGCAGTGCTAGATCAGCGGGGGCCTACGAGCAGTACTTC. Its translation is CSARSAGAYEQYF.

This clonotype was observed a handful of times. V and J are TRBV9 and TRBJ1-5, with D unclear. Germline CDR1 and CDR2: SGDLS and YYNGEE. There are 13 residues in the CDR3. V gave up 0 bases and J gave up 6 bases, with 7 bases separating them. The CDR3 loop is CASSVAVGQPQHF. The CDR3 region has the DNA TGTGCCAGCAGCGTAGCTGTCGGTCAGCCCCAGCATTTT.

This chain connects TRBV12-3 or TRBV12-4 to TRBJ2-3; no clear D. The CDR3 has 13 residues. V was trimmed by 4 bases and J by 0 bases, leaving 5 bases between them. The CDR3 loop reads CASSYASTDTQYF. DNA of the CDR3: TGTGCCAGCAGTTATGCTAGCACAGATACGCAGTATTTT.

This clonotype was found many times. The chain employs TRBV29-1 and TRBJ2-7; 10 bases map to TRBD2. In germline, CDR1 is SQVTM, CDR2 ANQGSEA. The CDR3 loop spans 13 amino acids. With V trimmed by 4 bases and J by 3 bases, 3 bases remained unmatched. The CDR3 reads CSVATSGFYEQYF. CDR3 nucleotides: TGCAGCGTTGCGACTAGCGGGTTCTACGAGCAGTACTTC.